A selection of T cell receptor beta chains follows, all from one sample in a study of cytomegalovirus exposure and HLA in healthy donors. Libraries were prepared by immunoSEQ multiplex PCR; TCRdb keeps only in-frame clonotypes and omits some of them. The sample has about 130,000 clones, 74% seen once. Sequencing used PBMCs. These receptors came from a man younger than 35 in good health and CMV-seropositive. Each CDR3 is given with its conserved first and last residue. A D gene is named only where the DNA matches it firmly. Clone sizes are given selectively: once, few, many, or a class where the clone is expanded.

TRBD2,.,TRBV7-7,TRBJ2-5,CASSLARGSSGVQETQYF,TGTGCTAGCAGCTTAGCGAGAGGGTCTAGCGGGGTTCAAGAGACCCAGTACTTC
.,.,TRBV19,TRBJ2-1,CASSIVEGLYNEQFF,TGTGCCAGTAGTATAGTGGAGGGCCTATACAATGAGCAGTTCTTC
TRBD1,once,TRBV27,TRBJ1-1,CASSTGQGSTEAFF,TGTGCCAGCAGTACGGGACAGGGAAGCACTGAAGCTTTCTTT
.,.,TRBV6-5,TRBJ1-6,CASSSWTGESNSPLHF,TGTGCCAGCAGTTCTTGGACGGGAGAAAGTAACTCACCCCTCCACTTT
.,.,TRBV29-1,TRBJ1-2,CSAFSNYGYTF,TGCAGCGCTTTCTCTAACTATGGCTACACCTTC
TRBD1,.,TRBV2,TRBJ1-2,CASSGQGYYGYTF,TGTGCCAGCAGTGGACAGGGGTACTATGGCTACACCTTC
TRBD1,.,TRBV5-1,TRBJ2-1,CASSFGQGAGGNEQFF,TGCGCCAGCAGCTTCGGACAGGGGGCGGGCGGGAATGAGCAGTTCTTC
TRBD1,.,TRBV10-3,TRBJ1-5,CAISESGQGTIGNQPQHF,TGTGCCATCAGTGAGTCCGGACAGGGTACCATTGGAAATCAGCCCCAGCATTTT
.,.,TRBV11-2,TRBJ1-4,CASSLGPINEKLFF,TGTGCCAGCAGCTTAGGGCCGATAAATGAAAAACTGTTTTTT
.,.,TRBV10-1,TRBJ1-2,CASSSGTNANGYTF,TGCGCCAGCAGCTCTGGGACAAACGCGAACGGCTACACCTTC
.,.,TRBV2,TRBJ2-7,CASSEPRRPYEQYF,TGTGCCAGCAGTGAACCTAGGCGTCCCTACGAGCAGTACTTC
.,.,TRBV27,TRBJ1-2,CASSFSNTFNYGYTF,TGTGCCAGCAGTTTTTCAAACACCTTTAACTATGGCTACACCTTC
TRBD2,once,TRBV28,TRBJ2-7,CASSLPGLAQYEQYF,TGTGCCAGCAGTTTACCGGGACTAGCGCAGTACGAGCAGTACTTC
TRBD2,.,TRBV7-3,TRBJ2-1,CASSLSGREYNEQFF,TGTGCCAGCAGCTTAAGCGGGAGGGAATACAATGAGCAGTTCTTC
TRBD2,.,TRBV4-3,TRBJ2-3,CASSSGGRQYF,TGCGCCAGCAGTAGCGGGGGTAGGCAGTATTTT
TRBD2,.,TRBV27,TRBJ2-3,CASSSPGLRGTDTQYF,TGTGCCAGCAGTTCCCCGGGACTAAGAGGGACAGATACGCAGTATTTT
.,.,TRBV27,TRBJ2-7,CASRALHEQYF,TGTGCCAGCAGGGCCCTCCACGAGCAGTACTTC
.,.,TRBV7-2,TRBJ1-5,CASSLGRGGNQPQHF,TGTGCCAGCAGCTTAGGAAGGGGTGGCAATCAGCCCCAGCATTTT
.,.,TRBV28,TRBJ1-4,CASSLSGRKLFF,TGTGCCAGCAGTTTATCAGGCCGAAAACTGTTTTTT
TRBD1,.,TRBV6-4,TRBJ1-5,CASSDSRLKDRGWYQPQHF,TGTGCCAGCAGTGACTCAAGACTGAAGGACAGGGGGTGGTATCAGCCCCAGCATTTT
.,.,TRBV5-1,TRBJ1-3,CASSLTGLVGNTIYF,TGCGCCAGCAGCTTGACAGGGTTGGTTGGAAACACCATATATTTT
TRBD2,few,TRBV4-3,TRBJ2-1,CASSQGLATHNEQFF,TGCGCCAGCAGCCAAGGACTAGCCACCCACAATGAGCAGTTCTTC
TRBD1,.,TRBV11-3,TRBJ1-3,CASSAGQGDSGNTIYF,TGTGCCAGCAGCGCGGGACAGGGGGACTCTGGAAACACCATATATTTT
TRBD1,.,TRBV29-1,TRBJ1-2,CSAPGTGGVGGYTF,TGCAGCGCCCCTGGGACAGGGGGCGTCGGTGGCTACACCTTC
.,.,TRBV11-2,TRBJ2-7,CASSLDRQAPYEQYF,TGTGCCAGCAGCTTAGATCGCCAGGCCCCCTACGAGCAGTACTTC
TRBD2,.,TRBV10-3,TRBJ2-7,CAIRERTGTSGEGNEQYF,TGTGCCATCAGAGAACGTACCGGGACTAGCGGGGAAGGGAACGAGCAGTACTTC
TRBD1,.,TRBV29-1,TRBJ2-7,CSGGDRAVYEQYF,TGCAGCGGAGGGGACAGGGCCGTTTACGAGCAGTACTTC
TRBD2,few,TRBV27,TRBJ2-7,CASSELAGVGYEQYF,TGTGCCAGCAGCGAACTAGCGGGAGTGGGCTACGAGCAGTACTTC
.,few,TRBV4-1,TRBJ2-3,CASSQGPQGDTQYF,TGCGCCAGCAGTCAAGGCCCTCAGGGAGATACGCAGTATTTT
.,.,TRBV9,TRBJ2-2,CASSVSQGELFF,TGTGCCAGCAGCGTATCCCAGGGGGAGCTGTTTTTT